A single sample is the source of the 25 T cell receptor beta chains below, sequenced in a study of type 1 regulatory T cells. No cognate antigen is known for these TCRs. TCRdb recomputed calls from the reads with MiXCR, one row per CDR3 protein. The sample carries around 23,000 distinct CDR3 sequences, roughly 45% recorded once. What was sequenced was cultured T cells, either the whole culture or a sorted T cell fraction (not recorded which). All receptors derive from a human donor in good health.

The V gene is TRBV19, the J gene TRBJ2-3, with D unclear. Germline CDR1 LNHDA, CDR2 SQIVND (reference sequence). Trimming removed 4 bases at V and 7 bases at J, with 18 bases between. CDR3 length: 15 residues. Written as DNA, the CDR3 is TGTGCCAGTAGTACCTACCAGTACTCTGTGTATACGCAGTATTTT. Protein product: CASSTYQYSVYTQYF. The entire variable domain, with the rest obtained from reference TRBV19 and TRBJ2-3, is as follows: DGGITQSPKYLFRKEGQNVTLSCEQNLNHDAMYWYRQDPGQGLRLIYYSQIVNDFQKGDIAEGYSVSREKKESFPLTVTSAQKNPTAFYLCASSTYQYSVYTQYFGPGTRLTVL.

This chain links TRBV19 with TRBJ1-1; no definite D call. The germline V gene has CDR1 LNHDA and CDR2 SQIVND (reference sequence). The CDR3 runs 15 residues. Trimming cost V 0 bases and J 1 base, with 9 bases left between them. The CDR3 DNA is TGTGCCAGTAGTATAGAGGGCAGCCGGAACACTGAAGCTTTCTTT. Translation gives CASSIEGSRNTEAFF.

The chain couples TRBV29-1 to TRBJ2-3; 8 bases agree with TRBD2. J was trimmed by 5 bases and V by 5 bases; bases with no gene match: 6. The CDR3 length is 13 residues. Germline V lookup: CDR1 SQVTM, CDR2 ANQGSEA. The CDR3 sequence: CSVRGGGKDTQYF. CDR3 coding DNA: TGCAGCGTTCGAGGCGGGGGGAAAGATACGCAGTATTTT.

This clonotype was detected a few times. The rearrangement links TRBV12-3 or TRBV12-4 to TRBJ2-1; D assignment may be TRBD1 or TRBD2 (5 bases each). V was shortened by 6 bases and J by 10 bases, with 22 bases between the two germline ends. The CDR3 is made up of 15 amino acids. In nucleotides, the CDR3 is TGTGCCAGCAGGGTCCGAGGGGCCCTTTCCGGAGAGCAGTTCTTC. This encodes CASRVRGALSGEQFF.

This clonotype was counted between two and nine times. The V gene is TRBV12-3 or TRBV12-4, the J gene TRBJ1-5; 9 bases map to TRBD1. V gave up 5 bases and J gave up 4 bases; unmatched junction bases: 3. The CDR3 consists of 14 residues. The CDR3 DNA follows: TGTGCCAGCAGTATAGGGACAGGGAATCAGCCCCAGCATTTT. As protein: CASSIGTGNQPQHF.

The rearrangement joins TRBV18 to TRBJ2-7, with 12 positions matching TRBD2. Per germline, CDR1 KGHSH and CDR2 LQKENI. V was pared by 6 bases and J by 2 bases, with 5 bases of the junction left unmatched. The CDR3 extends over 15 amino acids. CDR3: CASSATSGGTYEQYF. DNA of the CDR3: TGTGCCAGCTCGGCAACTAGCGGGGGGACCTACGAGCAGTACTTC.

A few counts support this clonotype. The V and J genes are TRBV5-1 and TRBJ1-1; no clear D gene. CDR1 is SGHRS, CDR2 YFSETQ, per germline. The CDR3 spans 13 residues. Trimming stripped 0 bases from V and 3 bases from J, with 6 bases between. Here the CDR3 reads CASSLVYHTEAFF. The CDR3 bases are TGCGCCAGCAGCTTGGTATACCACACTGAAGCTTTCTTT. Full variable domain (missing parts from reference TRBV5-1 and TRBJ1-1): KAGVTQTPRYLIKTRGQQVTLSCSPISGHRSVSWYQQTPGQGLQFLFEYFSETQRNKGNFPGRFSGRQFSNSRSEMNVSTLELGDSALYLCASSLVYHTEAFFGQGTRLTVV.

This clonotype is classed as medium-sized. The chain carries TRBV4-3 and TRBJ2-1, with 9 bases lining up with TRBD1. Per germline, CDR1 LGHNA and CDR2 YSLEER. CDR3 length equals 13 residues. V gave up 2 bases and J gave up 15 bases; unmatched junction bases: 8. CDR3 sequence reads: CASSQKGGDRVFF. The CDR3 region has the DNA TGCGCCAGCAGCCAAAAGGGGGGGGACAGGGTGTTCTTC.

The chain is built from TRBV9 and TRBJ1-2; 9 nucleotides line up with TRBD1. Germline-derived CDR1 and CDR2 are SGDLS and YYNGEE. This CDR3 spans 16 amino acids. J was trimmed by 5 bases and V by 0 bases; bases with no gene match: 8. In DNA form, the CDR3 reads TGTGCCAGCAGCGTAGTAGACTCGGGACAGGGTTATGGCTACACCTTC. It yields the protein CASSVVDSGQGYGYTF.

CDR3 region: CASRFAGGPGEQYF. The CDR3 bases are TGTGCCAGCAGGTTCGCGGGGGGGCCGGGCGAGCAGTACTTC. The chain is built from TRBV12-3 or TRBV12-4 and TRBJ2-7; 9 nucleotides agree with TRBD2. J was trimmed by 6 bases and V by 6 bases; bases with no gene match: 9. The CDR3 spans 14 residues.

By its share, this clonotype is medium-sized. The chain links TRBV2 to TRBJ2-2, with 9 bases matching TRBD1. The J segment lost 4 bases and the V segment lost 7 bases, leaving 7 bases of the junction unmatched. Germline loops: CDR1 SNHLY, CDR2 FYNNEI. The length of the CDR3 is 15 residues. The CDR3 spells CASITGGAGTGELFF. Written as DNA, the CDR3 is TGTGCCAGCATCACAGGGGGCGCCGGCACCGGGGAGCTGTTTTTT.

This clonotype was observed a handful of times. The V gene is TRBV12-3 or TRBV12-4, the J gene TRBJ2-1; a possible D gene is TRBD1 (6 bases). The CDR3 extends over 14 amino acids. V was pared by 3 bases and J by 6 bases, with 12 bases between. Here the CDR3 reads CASSFGTPRNEQFF. DNA for the CDR3: TGTGCCAGCAGTTTTGGGACACCGCGCAATGAGCAGTTCTTC.

By frequency in the sample, this clonotype is medium-sized (0.01 to 0.1%). This sequence joins TRBV24-1 and TRBJ1-1; D gene uncertain. This CDR3 is 13 amino acids long. Trimming pared 5 bases from V and 4 bases from J, leaving 10 bases between. The germline V gene encodes CDR1 KGHDR and CDR2 SFDVKD. CDR3 coding DNA: TGTGCCACCAGTGGCAGACATGGCACTGAAGCTTTCTTT. Translation gives CATSGRHGTEAFF.

The chain joins TRBV6-1 to TRBJ2-7; 10 nucleotides align to TRBD2. CDR1 MNHNS and CDR2 SASEGT come from the germline V gene. V lost 3 bases and J lost 0; bases outside the gene matches: 11. This CDR3 has 18 amino acids. The CDR3 DNA reads as TGTGCCAGCAGTGAGGTAGCGGGGGGCCCTACGAGCTCCTACGAGCAGTACTTC. Protein product: CASSEVAGGPTSSYEQYF.

This clonotype was observed a few times. The V gene is TRBV30, the J gene TRBJ1-1; D remains ambiguous. The germline V gene has CDR1 GTSNPN and CDR2 SVGIG (reference sequence). V gave up 0 bases and J gave up 0 bases, with 5 bases separating them. The CDR3 sequence is 13 residues long. CDR3 in amino acids: CAWSVNLNTEAFF. The CDR3, as DNA: TGTGCCTGGAGTGTAAATTTGAACACTGAAGCTTTCTTT.

This chain uses TRBV5-1 with TRBJ2-6; 7 positions match TRBD2. This CDR3 is built from 17 residues. V shed 3 bases, J shed 1 base, and the junction held 7 bases outside the gene matches. Germline CDR1 is SGHRS and CDR2 is YFSETQ. The CDR3: CASSWAAGVSGANVLTF. The CDR3 nucleotides are TGCGCCAGCAGCTGGGCGGCGGGGGTGTCTGGGGCCAACGTCCTGACTTTC.

The chain uses TRBV12-3 or TRBV12-4 and TRBJ2-5; D is undetermined. Trimming pared 5 bases from V and 1 base from J, leaving 17 bases between. The CDR3 consists of 16 residues. CDR3 bases: TGTGCCAGCAGTCCCAGAGACCCCCTGGGCCAAGAGACCCAGTACTTC. Amino acid sequence: CASSPRDPLGQETQYF.

V usage is TRBV15 and J usage is TRBJ2-7, with TRBD2 matching 12 bases. Per germline, CDR1 LNHNV and CDR2 YYDKDF (reference sequence). With 0 bases clipped from V and 6 bases from J, the junction kept 6 bases outside the gene matches. This CDR3 is built from 16 residues. CDR3 DNA: TGTGCCACCAGCAGAGATTTAGGACTAGCGGGGTTCGAGCAGTACTTC. Translation gives CATSRDLGLAGFEQYF.

This clonotype was detected a few times. The chain links TRBV5-4 to TRBJ2-7; D may match TRBD1 or TRBD2 (6 bases each). The germline V and J ends were trimmed by 2 bases and 1 base, with 10 bases remaining between them. Germline V CDR1 and CDR2: SGHNT, YYREEE (reference sequence). CDR3 size: 14 residues. CDR3 loop: CASSFGGISYEQYF. DNA for the CDR3: TGTGCCAGCAGCTTCGGGGGCATTTCCTACGAGCAGTACTTC.

The J gene is TRBJ2-1, the V gene TRBV6-1; TRBD2 might be the D (7 bases). Germline V CDR1 and CDR2: MNHNS, SASEGT. The V and J ends lost 6 bases and 10 bases respectively, with 16 bases between them. This CDR3 comprises 13 residues. CDR3 in amino acids: CASSRPRGAEQFF. The CDR3 coding sequence is TGTGCCAGCAGCCGCCCCCGGGGGGCGGAGCAGTTCTTC.

This chain uses TRBV7-9 with TRBJ2-7; D remains ambiguous. V lost 7 bases to trimming and J lost 6 bases, with 13 bases between them. This CDR3 has 12 residues. Germline lookup yields CDR1 SEHNR and CDR2 FQNEAQ (reference sequence). The chain's CDR3 is CASTQSGAEQYF. The CDR3 coding sequence is TGTGCCAGCACCCAGTCTGGCGCCGAGCAGTACTTC.

This clonotype was counted a single time. V gene TRBV4-1 combines with J gene TRBJ1-5; D is undetermined. The CDR3 is made up of 12 amino acids. V lost 2 bases and J 10 bases, leaving 9 bases between the germline ends. Germline loops: CDR1 MGHRA, CDR2 YSYEKL. Here the CDR3 DNA reads TGCGCCAGCAGCCAACGAGGAGAACCCCAGCATTTT. It codes for CASSQRGEPQHF.

This clonotype was observed a few times. V usage is TRBV2 and J usage is TRBJ2-3; D may be TRBD1 (5 bases). Trimming left V 6 bases short and J 5 bases short, with 18 bases between. The CDR3 contains 15 residues. The germline V gene has CDR1 SNHLY and CDR2 FYNNEI. The CDR3 protein is CASRAWGSGEDTQYF. Here the CDR3 DNA reads TGTGCCAGCAGAGCCTGGGGCTCCGGAGAAGATACGCAGTATTTT. The full variable domain, in which reference TRBV2 and TRBJ2-3 provide the parts outside the CDR3, is EPEVTQTPSHQVTQMGQEVILRCVPISNHLYFYWYRQILGQKVEFLVSFYNNEISEKSEIFDDQFSVERPDGSNFTLKIRSTKLEDSAMYFCASRAWGSGEDTQYFGPGTRLTVL.

The chain is built from TRBV4-1 and TRBJ1-6, with 7 bases aligning to TRBD1. CDR3 length: 18 residues. With 1 base clipped from V and 0 bases from J, the junction kept 6 bases outside the gene matches. Germline V lookup: CDR1 MGHRA, CDR2 YSYEKL. The CDR3 DNA sequence: TGCGCCAGCAGCCAAGGACAGGGCTACAGCTCCTATAATTCACCCCTCCACTTT. Protein product: CASSQGQGYSSYNSPLHF.

The V call is TRBV7-2, the J call TRBJ2-3, with D tentatively TRBD1 (6 bases). This CDR3 contains 15 residues. Germline V lookup: CDR1 SGHTA, CDR2 FQGNSA. V was clipped by 0 bases and J by 4 bases, with 11 bases between them. As DNA, the CDR3 is TGTGCCAGCAGCTTAGCTGGGGCAGGGGCAGATACGCAGTATTTT. As protein: CASSLAGAGADTQYF.